This TCR beta chain comes out of a study of OX40 agonist ivuxolimab in advanced cancers. Study-wide context: A history of anti-PD-1, anti-PD-L1 or anti-CTLA-4 therapy was acceptable, and 30% to 45% had some. Study-level findings and limits: On average, CD8+ T cells showed a greater number of expanded clones than CD4+.

The CDR3 runs to 16 residues. Some clones are missing from TCRdb's copy, which holds only in-frame ones; the method was immunoSEQ multiplex PCR. Altogether tens of thousands of clones are present, around 84% being singletons, with the ten largest covering around 8%. This clone was detected only a few times. Its antigen remains unknown. The specimen comprised CD4+ or CD8+ T cells sorted from blood, sampled in a trial of the OX40 agonist ivuxolimab. This sequence was found in an adult with an advanced solid tumor such as melanoma, head and neck, liver or kidney cancer. This chain joins TRBV12-1 and TRBJ2-1. TRBV12-1 is designated a pseudogene. The CDR3 DNA reads TGTGCCAGCAGCACCAGGGACCAACTCTCCTACAATGAGCAGTTCTTC. This translates into CASSTRDQLSYNEQFF.